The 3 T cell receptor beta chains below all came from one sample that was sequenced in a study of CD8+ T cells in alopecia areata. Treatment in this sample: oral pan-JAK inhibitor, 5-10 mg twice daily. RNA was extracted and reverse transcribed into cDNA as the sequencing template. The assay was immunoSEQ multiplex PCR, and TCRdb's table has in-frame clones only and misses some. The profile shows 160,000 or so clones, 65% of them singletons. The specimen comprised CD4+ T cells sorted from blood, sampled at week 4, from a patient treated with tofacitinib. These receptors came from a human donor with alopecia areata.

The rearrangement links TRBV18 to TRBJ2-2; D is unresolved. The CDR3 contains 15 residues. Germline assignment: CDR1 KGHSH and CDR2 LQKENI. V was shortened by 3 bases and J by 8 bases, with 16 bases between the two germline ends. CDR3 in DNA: TGTGCCAGCTCACCGGAACAGCCAGTTACTGGGGAGCTGTTTTTT. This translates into CASSPEQPVTGELFF.

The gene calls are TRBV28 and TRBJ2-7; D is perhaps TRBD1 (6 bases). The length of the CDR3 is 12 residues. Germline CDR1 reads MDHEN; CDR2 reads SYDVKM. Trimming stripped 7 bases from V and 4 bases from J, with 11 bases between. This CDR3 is CASNVQGYEQYF. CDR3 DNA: TGTGCCAGCAACGTACAGGGTTACGAGCAGTACTTC.

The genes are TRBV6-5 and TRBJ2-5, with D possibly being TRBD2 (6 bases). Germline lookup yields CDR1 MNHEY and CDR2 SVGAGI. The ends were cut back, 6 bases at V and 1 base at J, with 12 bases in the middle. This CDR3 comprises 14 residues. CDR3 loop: CASSTGLLQETQYF. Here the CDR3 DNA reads TGTGCCAGCAGCACGGGACTGCTCCAAGAGACCCAGTACTTC.